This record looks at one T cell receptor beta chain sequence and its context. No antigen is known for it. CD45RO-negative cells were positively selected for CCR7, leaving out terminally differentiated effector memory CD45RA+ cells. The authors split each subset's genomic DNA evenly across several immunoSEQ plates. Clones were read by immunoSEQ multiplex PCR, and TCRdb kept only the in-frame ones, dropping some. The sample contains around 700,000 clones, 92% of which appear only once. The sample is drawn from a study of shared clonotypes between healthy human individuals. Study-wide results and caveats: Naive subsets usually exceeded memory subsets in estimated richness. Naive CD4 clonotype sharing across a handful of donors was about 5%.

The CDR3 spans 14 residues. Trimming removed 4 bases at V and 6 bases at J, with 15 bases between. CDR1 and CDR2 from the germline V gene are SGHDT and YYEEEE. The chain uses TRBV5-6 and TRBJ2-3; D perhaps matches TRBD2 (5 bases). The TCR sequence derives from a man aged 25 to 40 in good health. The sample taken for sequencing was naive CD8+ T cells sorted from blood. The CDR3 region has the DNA TGTGCCAGCAGCGTAGGACTGCCCGGCGATACGCAGTATTTT. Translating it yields CASSVGLPGDTQYF.